This TCR beta chain comes out of a study of T cell repertoires in cytomegalovirus infection (dated by TCRdb to about 2019). At the level of the whole study: Alongside well-studied HLA-B-restricted epitopes, the peptide stimulations were aimed at recently identified HLA-C-restricted CMV epitopes, whose presentation resists viral immunomodulation. The HLA type of each donor mattered for the analysis, because public TCR beta signatures pointed to carriage of CMV infection along with the matching HLA type. Results the study describes overall, beyond this receptor: In both this cohort and an independent cohort of several hundred donors, the cumulative frequency of public TCR beta family members distinguished carriers of CMV infection plus the relevant HLA type. The ex vivo response was dominated by HLA-C-restricted CMV-specific TCR beta clonotypes, and the single most frequent clonotype in two of eight donors was supplied by these HLA-C-restricted clonotypes.

The sample's treatment or condition label, decoded: in vitro stimulation with specific CMV peptide epitopes to enrich CMV-specific T cells. Reading from cysteine to phenylalanine, the CDR3 counts 14 amino acids. Left in the record is the CDR3 DNA by itself, 42 bases read in frame from the first base. V drops 0 bases and J drops 2 bases, leaving 8 bases in between. CDR1 and CDR2 were assigned from the germline V gene as SGHTA and FQGNSA. Sequencing was carried out with an Illumina HiSeq 1500. TCRdb's own reprocessing of the public reads used fastp at Q25 and MiXCR and kept productive beta chains. Duplicate CDR3 protein sequences are folded into a single record with the most common DNA and genes. The sample table holds hundreds of thousands of distinct CDR3 sequences, of which about 42% were seen once. The ten largest account for around two fifths of the sample. Details on this clonotype: No cognate antigen has been identified for it. Nothing much larger sits one base from this clone, and base qualities are not available.

The TCR comes from a human donor in good health (CMV status not recorded). Some clones in this sample may be carry-over from other donors' samples. The chain was built from TRBV7-2 and TRBJ2-7; TRBD2 is a possible D gene, resting on 6 matching bases. Sequenced material: cultured PBMCs, taken from culture after CMV antigen stimulation. The CDR3 region: CASSLAGRPYEQYF. The sequenced DNA: TGTGCCAGCAGCTTAGCAGGGAGGCCCTACGAGCAGTACTTC. Reference TRBV7-2 and TRBJ2-7 proteins supply the regions before and after the CDR3; the full variable domain is: GAGVSQSPSNKVTEKGKDVELRCDPISGHTALYWYRQSLGQGLEFLIYFQGNSAPDKSGLPSDRFSAERTGGSVSTLTIQRTQQEDSAVYLCASSLAGRPYEQYFGPGTRLTVT.